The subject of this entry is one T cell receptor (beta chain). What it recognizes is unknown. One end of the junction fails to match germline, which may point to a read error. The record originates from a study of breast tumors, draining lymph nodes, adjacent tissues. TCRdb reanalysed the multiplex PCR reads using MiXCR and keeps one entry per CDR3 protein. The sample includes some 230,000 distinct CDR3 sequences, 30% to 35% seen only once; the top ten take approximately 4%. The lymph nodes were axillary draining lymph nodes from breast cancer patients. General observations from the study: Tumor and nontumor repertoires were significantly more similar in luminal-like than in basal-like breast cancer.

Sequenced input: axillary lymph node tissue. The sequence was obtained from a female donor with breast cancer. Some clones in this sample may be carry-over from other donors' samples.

CDR3 nucleotides: TGTGCCAGCAGCACCCGACTAGCGGTAACCGGGGAGCTGTTTTTT. It yields the protein CASSTRLAVTGELFF. V gene TRBV5-1 combines with J gene TRBJ2-2; TRBD2 agrees at 9 bases. Germline V gene data show CDR1 as SGHRS and CDR2 as YFSETQ. This CDR3 region has 15 residues.